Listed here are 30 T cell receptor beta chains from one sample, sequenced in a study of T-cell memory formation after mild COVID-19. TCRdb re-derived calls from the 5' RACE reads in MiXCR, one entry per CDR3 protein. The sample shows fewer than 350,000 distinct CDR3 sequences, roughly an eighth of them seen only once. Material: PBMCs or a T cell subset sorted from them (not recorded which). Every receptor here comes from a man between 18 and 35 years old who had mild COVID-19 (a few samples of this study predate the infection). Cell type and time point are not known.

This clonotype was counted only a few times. CDR3 DNA: TGCGCCAGCAGCCAAGGGGGACACACGAGCTCTAACTATGGCTACACCTTC. It codes for CASSQGGHTSSNYGYTF. The genes are TRBV4-1 and TRBJ1-2, with D possibly being TRBD1 (6 bases). Germline V gene sequence: CDR1 MGHRA, CDR2 YSYEKL. The CDR3 is 17 amino acids. Trimming took off 1 base at V and 0 bases at J, with 15 bases between the two ends.

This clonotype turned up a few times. CDR3 sequence: CASSLDSNDEKLFF. CDR3 DNA sequence: TGTGCCAGCAGCCTCGACAGCAACGATGAAAAACTGTTTTTT. J is TRBJ1-4 and V is TRBV5-4; D possibly corresponds to TRBD1 (5 bases). CDR3 length equals 14 residues. V gave up 4 bases and J gave up 6 bases, with 13 bases separating them. Looked up from germline, CDR1 is SGHNT and CDR2 is YYREEE (reference sequence).

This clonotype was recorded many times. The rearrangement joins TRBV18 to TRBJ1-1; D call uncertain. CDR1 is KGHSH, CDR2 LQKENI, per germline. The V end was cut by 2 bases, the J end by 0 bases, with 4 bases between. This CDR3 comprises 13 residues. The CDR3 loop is CASSPDMNTEAFF. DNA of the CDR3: TGTGCCAGCTCACCAGACATGAACACTGAAGCTTTCTTT.

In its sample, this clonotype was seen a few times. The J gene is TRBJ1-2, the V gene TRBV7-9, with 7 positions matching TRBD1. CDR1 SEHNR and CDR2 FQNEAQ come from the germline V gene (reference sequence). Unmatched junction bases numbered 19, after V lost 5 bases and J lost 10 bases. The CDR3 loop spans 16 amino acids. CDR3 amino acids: CASSLDLTGPQPVYTF. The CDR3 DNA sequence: TGTGCCAGCAGCCTCGACCTGACAGGGCCCCAGCCAGTCTACACCTTC.

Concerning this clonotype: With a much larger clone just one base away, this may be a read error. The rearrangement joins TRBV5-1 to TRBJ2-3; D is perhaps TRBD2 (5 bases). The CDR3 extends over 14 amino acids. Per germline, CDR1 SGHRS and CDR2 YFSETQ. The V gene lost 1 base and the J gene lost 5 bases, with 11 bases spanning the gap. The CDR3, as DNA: TGCGCCAGCAGCTTGTCCGGACGGGAAGATACGCAGTATTTT. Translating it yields CASSLSGREDTQYF.

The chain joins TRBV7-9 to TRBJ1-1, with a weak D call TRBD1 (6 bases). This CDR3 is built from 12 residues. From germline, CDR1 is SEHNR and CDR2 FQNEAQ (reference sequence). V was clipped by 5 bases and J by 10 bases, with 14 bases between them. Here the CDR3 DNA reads TGTGCCAGCAGCGCAGGAGGGGGATCAGCTTTCTTT. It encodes CASSAGGGSAFF.

This CDR3 reads CASSSPLTYEQYF. The DNA for the CDR3 is TGCGCCAGCAGCTCACCCCTGACCTACGAGCAGTACTTC. The chain carries TRBV5-1 and TRBJ2-7; D unclear. CDR1 is SGHRS and CDR2 is YFSETQ in the germline V gene. The CDR3 totals 13 residues. The V end was cut by 3 bases, the J end by 2 bases, with 9 bases between.

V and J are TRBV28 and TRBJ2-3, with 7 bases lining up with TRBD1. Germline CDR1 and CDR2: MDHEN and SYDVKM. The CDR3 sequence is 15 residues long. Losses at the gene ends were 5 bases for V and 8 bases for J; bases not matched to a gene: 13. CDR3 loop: CASSPPTGWGRTQYF. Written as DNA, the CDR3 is TGTGCCAGCAGTCCCCCGACAGGGTGGGGGCGTACGCAGTATTTT.

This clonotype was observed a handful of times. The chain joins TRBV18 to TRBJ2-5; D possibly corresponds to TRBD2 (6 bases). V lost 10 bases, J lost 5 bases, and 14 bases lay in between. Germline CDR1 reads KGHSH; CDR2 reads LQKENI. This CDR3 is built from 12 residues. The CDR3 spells CATSPGVETQYF. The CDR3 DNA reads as TGTGCCACCTCCCCGGGAGTGGAGACCCAGTACTTC.

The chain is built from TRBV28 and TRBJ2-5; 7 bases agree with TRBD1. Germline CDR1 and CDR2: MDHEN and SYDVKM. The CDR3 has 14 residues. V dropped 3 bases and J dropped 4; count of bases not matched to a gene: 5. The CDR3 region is CASSLSGQTETQYF. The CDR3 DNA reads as TGTGCCAGCAGTTTGTCGGGACAGACAGAGACCCAGTACTTC.

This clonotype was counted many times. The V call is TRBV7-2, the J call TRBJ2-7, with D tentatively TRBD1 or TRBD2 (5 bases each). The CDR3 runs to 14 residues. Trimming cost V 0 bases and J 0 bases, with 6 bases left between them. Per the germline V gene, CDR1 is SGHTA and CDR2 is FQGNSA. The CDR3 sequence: CASSLAGTSYEQYF. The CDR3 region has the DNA TGTGCCAGCAGCTTAGCAGGGACCTCCTACGAGCAGTACTTC.

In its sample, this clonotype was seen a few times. The CDR3 loop is CASSQGPLDSYEQYV. CDR3 sequence (DNA): TGTGCCAGCAGCCAAGGCCCACTGGATTCCTACGAGCAGTACGTC. V and J are TRBV14 and TRBJ2-7; no clear D gene. Germline V lookup: CDR1 SGHDN, CDR2 FVKESK. This CDR3 is built from 15 residues. V was clipped by 1 base and J by 1 base, with 11 bases between them.

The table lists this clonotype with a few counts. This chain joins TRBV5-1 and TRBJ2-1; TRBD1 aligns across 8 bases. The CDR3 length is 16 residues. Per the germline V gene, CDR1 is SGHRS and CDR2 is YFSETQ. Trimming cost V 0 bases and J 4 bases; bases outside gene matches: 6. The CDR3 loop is CASSLEVGQEYNEQFF. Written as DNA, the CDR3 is TGCGCCAGCAGCTTGGAGGTGGGACAGGAGTACAATGAGCAGTTCTTC.

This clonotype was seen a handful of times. The CDR3 coding sequence is TGTGCCAGCAGCTCAGGACAGGGGAGAAACATTCAGTACTTC. Its protein product is CASSSGQGRNIQYF. The chain employs TRBV5-4 and TRBJ2-4; 9 bases are a match to TRBD1. Per germline, CDR1 SGHNT and CDR2 YYREEE (reference sequence). The CDR3 sequence is 14 residues long. V was clipped by 3 bases and J by 6 bases; unmatched bases: 4.

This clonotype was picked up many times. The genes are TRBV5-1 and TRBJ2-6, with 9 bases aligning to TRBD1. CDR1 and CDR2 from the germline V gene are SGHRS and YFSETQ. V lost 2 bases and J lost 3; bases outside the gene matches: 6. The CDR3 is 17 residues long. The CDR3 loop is CASSLRDRESGANVLTF. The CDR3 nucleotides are TGCGCCAGCAGCTTACGGGACAGGGAAAGTGGGGCCAACGTCCTGACTTTC.

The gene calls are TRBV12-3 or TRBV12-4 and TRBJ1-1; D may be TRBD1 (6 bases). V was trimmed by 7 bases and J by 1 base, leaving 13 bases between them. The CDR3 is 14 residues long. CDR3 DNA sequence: TGTGCCAGCACCCATACAGGGAGGAACACTGAAGCTTTCTTT. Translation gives CASTHTGRNTEAFF.

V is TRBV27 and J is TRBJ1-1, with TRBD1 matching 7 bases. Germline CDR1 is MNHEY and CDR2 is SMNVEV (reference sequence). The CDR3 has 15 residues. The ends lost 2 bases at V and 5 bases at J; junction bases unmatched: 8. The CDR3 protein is CASSLGGGGPTEAFF. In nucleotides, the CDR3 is TGTGCCAGCAGTTTAGGAGGGGGCGGACCAACTGAAGCTTTCTTT.

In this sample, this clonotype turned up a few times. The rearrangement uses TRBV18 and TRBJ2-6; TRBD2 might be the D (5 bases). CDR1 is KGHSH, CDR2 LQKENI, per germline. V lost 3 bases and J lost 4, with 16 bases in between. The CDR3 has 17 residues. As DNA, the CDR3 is TGTGCCAGCTCACCCGGACTGATCTCTAGGGGGGCCAACGTCCTGACTTTC. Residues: CASSPGLISRGANVLTF.

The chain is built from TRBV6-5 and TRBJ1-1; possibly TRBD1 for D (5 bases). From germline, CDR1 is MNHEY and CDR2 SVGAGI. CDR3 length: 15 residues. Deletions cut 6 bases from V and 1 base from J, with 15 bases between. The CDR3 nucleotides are TGTGCCAGCAGACGAAAAGACAGCTGGAACACTGAAGCTTTCTTT. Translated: CASRRKDSWNTEAFF.

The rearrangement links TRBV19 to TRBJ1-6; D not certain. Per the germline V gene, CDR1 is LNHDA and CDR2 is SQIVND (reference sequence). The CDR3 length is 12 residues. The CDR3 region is CASAGLISPLHF. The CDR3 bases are TGTGCGAGCGCAGGCCTCATTTCACCCCTCCACTTT.

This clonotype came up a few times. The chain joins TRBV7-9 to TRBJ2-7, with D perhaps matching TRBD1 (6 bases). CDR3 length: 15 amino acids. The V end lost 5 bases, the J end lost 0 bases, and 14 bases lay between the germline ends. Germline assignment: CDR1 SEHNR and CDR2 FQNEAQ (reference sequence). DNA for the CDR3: TGTGCCAGCAGCCCAGCGGACAGTAGCTCCTACGAGCAGTACGTC. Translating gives CASSPADSSSYEQYV.

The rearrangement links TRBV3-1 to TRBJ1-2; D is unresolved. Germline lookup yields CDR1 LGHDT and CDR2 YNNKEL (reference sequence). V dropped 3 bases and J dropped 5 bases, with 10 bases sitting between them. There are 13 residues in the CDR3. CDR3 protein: CASSQSPRYGYTF. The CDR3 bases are TGTGCCAGCAGCCAGTCACCCCGGTATGGCTACACCTTC.

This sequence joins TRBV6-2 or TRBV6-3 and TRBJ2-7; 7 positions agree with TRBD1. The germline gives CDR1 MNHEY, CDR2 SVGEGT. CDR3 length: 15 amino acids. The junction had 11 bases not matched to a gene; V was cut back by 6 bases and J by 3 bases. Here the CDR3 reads CASSRHRGRSYEQYF. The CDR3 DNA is TGTGCCAGCAGCCGCCACAGGGGCCGGAGCTACGAGCAGTACTTC.

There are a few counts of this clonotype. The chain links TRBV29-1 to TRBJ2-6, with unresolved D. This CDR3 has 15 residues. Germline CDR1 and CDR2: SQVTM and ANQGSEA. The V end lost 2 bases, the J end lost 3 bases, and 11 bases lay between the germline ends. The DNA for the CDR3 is TGCAGCGTTGAACGGCGAGTTGGTGGGGCCAACGTCCTGACTTTC. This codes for CSVERRVGGANVLTF.

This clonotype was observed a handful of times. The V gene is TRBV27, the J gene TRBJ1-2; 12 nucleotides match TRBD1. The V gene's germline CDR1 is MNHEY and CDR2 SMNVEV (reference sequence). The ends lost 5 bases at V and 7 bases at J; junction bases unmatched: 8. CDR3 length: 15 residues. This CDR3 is CASSTAGTGGSGYTF. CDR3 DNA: TGTGCCAGCAGTACCGCCGGGACAGGGGGCTCTGGCTACACCTTC.

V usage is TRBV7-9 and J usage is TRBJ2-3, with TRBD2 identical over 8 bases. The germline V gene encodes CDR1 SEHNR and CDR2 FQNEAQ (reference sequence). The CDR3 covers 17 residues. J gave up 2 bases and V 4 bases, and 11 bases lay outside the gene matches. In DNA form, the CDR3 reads TGTGCCAGCAGCTCAGAGGTGGAGCGGGGGTACACAGATACGCAGTATTTT. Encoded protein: CASSSEVERGYTDTQYF.

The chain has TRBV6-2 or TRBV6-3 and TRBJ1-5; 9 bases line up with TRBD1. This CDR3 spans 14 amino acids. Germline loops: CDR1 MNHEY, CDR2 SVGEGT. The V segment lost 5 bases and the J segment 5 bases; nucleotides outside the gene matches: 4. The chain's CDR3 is CASSNRDRDQPQHF. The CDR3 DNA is TGTGCCAGCAGTAACCGGGACAGGGATCAGCCCCAGCATTTT.

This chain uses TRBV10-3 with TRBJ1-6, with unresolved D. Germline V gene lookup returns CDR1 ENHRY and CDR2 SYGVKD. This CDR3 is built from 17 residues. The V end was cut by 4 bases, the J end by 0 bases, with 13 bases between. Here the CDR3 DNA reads TGTGCCATCAGTGGGACCCCTGAGAGCTCCTATAATTCACCCCTCCACTTT. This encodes CAISGTPESSYNSPLHF.

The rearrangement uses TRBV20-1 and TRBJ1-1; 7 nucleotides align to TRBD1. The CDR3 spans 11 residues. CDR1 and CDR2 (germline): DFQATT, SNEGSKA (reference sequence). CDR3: CSGQERTEAFF. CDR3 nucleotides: TGCAGCGGACAGGAGAGAACTGAAGCTTTCTTT.

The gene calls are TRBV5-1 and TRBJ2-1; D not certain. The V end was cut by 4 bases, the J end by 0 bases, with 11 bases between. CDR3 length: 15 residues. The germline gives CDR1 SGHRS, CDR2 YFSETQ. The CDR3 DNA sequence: TGCGCCAGCAGCGCAAGAGATAGCTCCTACAATGAGCAGTTCTTC. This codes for CASSARDSSYNEQFF.